This TCR beta chain was identified during a study of shared clonotypes between healthy human individuals. Here immunoSEQ multiplex PCR was the method, and the copy in TCRdb shows in-frame clones only, minus some. This table holds under 2,000,000 clones, around 96% found once. Positive CCR7 selection of CD45RO-negative cells yielded the naive CD8 cells, and terminally differentiated effector memory CD45RA+ cells were excluded. Nashville, Tennessee was home to all donors, each a Caucasian adult. Trimming took 1 base from V and 6 from J, leaving 15 bases between them. The CDR3 consists of 15 residues. Germline V lookup: CDR1 SGHVS, CDR2 FQNEAQ. For this clone: What it binds is unknown.

Regarding the study as a whole: Researchers found naive subsets generally carried larger estimated richness than memory subsets. Expectations were that clonotype sharing among donors would be affected by sequencing depth.

This receptor was identified in a man aged 18 to 35 in good health. The gene calls are TRBV7-8 and TRBJ1-2; weak D call: TRBD1 (6 bases). Sequenced input: naive CD8+ T cells sorted from blood. CDR3 amino acids: CASSLEGGIDDGYTF. The DNA for the CDR3 is TGTGCCAGCAGCTTAGAGGGGGGGATTGACGATGGCTACACCTTC.